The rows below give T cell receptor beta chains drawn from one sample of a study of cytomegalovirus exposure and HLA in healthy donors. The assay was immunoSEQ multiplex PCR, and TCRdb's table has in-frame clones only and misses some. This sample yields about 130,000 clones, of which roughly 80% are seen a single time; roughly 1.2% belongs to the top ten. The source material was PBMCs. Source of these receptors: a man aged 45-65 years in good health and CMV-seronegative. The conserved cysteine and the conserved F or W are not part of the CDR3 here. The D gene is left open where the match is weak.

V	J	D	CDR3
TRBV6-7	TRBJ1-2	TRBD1	ASSYSAGGPKMMYGYT
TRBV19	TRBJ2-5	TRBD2	ASSRTSGTETQY
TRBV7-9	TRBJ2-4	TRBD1	ASSSDRALAKNIQY
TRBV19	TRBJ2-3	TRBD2	ASSLRLAGSTDTQY
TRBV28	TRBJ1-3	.	ASSNRGGSGNTIY
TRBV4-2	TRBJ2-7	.	ASSQEGQGEEDEQY
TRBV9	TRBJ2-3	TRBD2	ASRGTSGTDTQY
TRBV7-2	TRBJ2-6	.	ASSLHGGSANVLT
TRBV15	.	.	ATSTIIPETQTYEQY
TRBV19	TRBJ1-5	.	ASSLGNLGGQPQH
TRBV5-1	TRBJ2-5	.	ASSLGTGVQETQY
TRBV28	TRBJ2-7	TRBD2	ASSLPGSGKSEQY
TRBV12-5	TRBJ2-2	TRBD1	ASGLIQGRGTGELF
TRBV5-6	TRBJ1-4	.	ASSAYSAGEKLF